The rows below give T cell receptor beta chains drawn from one sample of a study of blood T cell repertoires in COVID-19. Profiled with immunoSEQ multiplex PCR; TCRdb holds only in-frame clones, not every one. Found here are approximately 60,000 clones, about four fifths of them singletons; the top ten hold roughly 8.7%. Sequenced input: peripheral blood. The receptors here all came from a woman of 80 years or more with acute or convalescent COVID-19. Each CDR3 is given with its conserved first and last residue. A D gene is named only where the DNA matches it firmly. Clone size appears in some rows only: once, few, many, or a class for an expanded clone.

CASSERRTGGLTNEKLFF	TGTGCCAGCAGTGAGAGGAGGACAGGGGGCTTGACTAATGAAAAACTGTTTTTT	18	TRBD1	TRBV2	TRBJ1-4	NA
CASRSRGGGSYNEQFF	TGTGCCAGTAGATCCAGGGGTGGCGGGTCCTACAATGAGCAGTTCTTC	16	NA	TRBV19	TRBJ2-1	NA
CASSIKLGANEQFF	TGTGCCAGTAGTATTAAGCTAGGGGCGAATGAGCAGTTCTTC	14	NA	TRBV19	TRBJ2-1	NA
CASSLDVWGQPQHF	TGTGCCAGCAGCTTAGACGTTTGGGGCCAGCCCCAGCATTTT	14	NA	TRBV7-9	TRBJ1-5	NA
CASSLALAGVYEQYF	TGTGCCAGCAGCTTAGCGCTAGCGGGGGTTTACGAGCAGTACTTC	15	TRBD2	TRBV7-2	TRBJ2-7	NA
CASSPRTGSGNTIYF	TGTGCCAGCAGCCCCAGAACAGGGTCTGGAAACACCATATATTTT	15	NA	TRBV9	TRBJ1-3	NA
CASGDYEQYF	TGTGCCAGCGGAGACTACGAGCAGTACTTC	10	NA	TRBV25-1	TRBJ2-7	NA
CASSPGLAGDPWEETQYF	TGTGCCAGCTCACCCGGACTAGCGGGGGACCCTTGGGAAGAGACCCAGTACTTC	18	TRBD2	TRBV18	TRBJ2-5	NA
CASSLAGVGGYTF	TGTGCCAGCAGTTTGGCAGGGGTGGGTGGCTACACCTTC	13	NA	TRBV27	TRBJ1-2	once
CSAGLQMNTEAFF	TGCAGCGCTGGGTTACAGATGAACACTGAAGCTTTCTTT	13	NA	TRBV29-1	TRBJ1-1	NA
CSVEKRGHSQGGIHNEQFF	TGCAGCGTTGAAAAAAGGGGACATAGTCAGGGTGGCATACACAATGAGCAGTTCTTC	19	NA	TRBV29-1	TRBJ2-1	NA
CASSGSLAGGITGELFF	TGTGCCAGCAGCGGCAGCCTAGCGGGAGGGATCACCGGGGAGCTGTTTTTT	17	TRBD2	TRBV9	TRBJ2-2	NA
CASSDGVSYNEQFF	TGTGCCAGCAGCGACGGAGTTTCGTACAATGAGCAGTTCTTC	14	NA	TRBV9	TRBJ2-1	NA
CASSSLSGGAMDTQYF	TGTGCCAGCTCATCCTTAAGCGGGGGGGCCATGGATACGCAGTATTTT	16	TRBD2	TRBV18	TRBJ2-3	NA
CASSPGVGETQYF	TGTGCCAGCAGCCCAGGGGTTGGGGAGACCCAGTACTTC	13	NA	TRBV7-3	TRBJ2-5	NA
CASSRGTSGVSYNEQFF	TGCGCCAGCAGCCGAGGGACTAGCGGAGTCTCCTACAATGAGCAGTTCTTC	17	TRBD2	TRBV5-1	TRBJ2-1	NA
CSVDRDFGTADGYTF	TGCAGCGTTGATCGAGATTTTGGGACAGCAGATGGCTACACCTTC	15	TRBD1	TRBV29-1	TRBJ1-2	NA
CASSDTPRKEKLFF	TGTGCCAGCAGCGACACACCGCGGAAGGAAAAACTGTTTTTT	14	NA	TRBV9	TRBJ1-4	NA
CASSSILAGELNTGELFF	TGTGCCAGCAGCTCAATTCTAGCGGGGGAGCTTAACACCGGGGAGCTGTTTTTT	18	TRBD2	TRBV11-2	TRBJ2-2	NA
CASSISTGDYGYTF	TGTGCCAGTAGTATAAGTACAGGGGACTATGGCTACACCTTC	14	TRBD1	TRBV19	TRBJ1-2	once
CASSEGVQGKAGELFF	TGTGCCAGCAGTGAAGGGGTACAGGGTAAAGCCGGGGAGCTGTTTTTT	16	NA	TRBV25-1	TRBJ2-2	NA
CASTGTSGDNEQFF	TGCGCCAGCACCGGGACTAGCGGGGACAATGAGCAGTTCTTC	14	TRBD2	TRBV5-1	TRBJ2-1	NA
CASSFRGGAYEQYF	TGTGCCAGCAGCTTTAGGGGGGGAGCCTACGAGCAGTACTTC	14	NA	TRBV7-9	TRBJ2-7	NA
CASSSHGGKDGYTF	TGTGCCAGCAGTTCCCATGGAGGGAAGGATGGCTACACCTTC	14	NA	TRBV28	TRBJ1-2	NA
CASSAYNQPQHF	TGTGCCAGCAGCGCCTACAATCAGCCCCAGCATTTT	12	NA	TRBV7-9	TRBJ1-5	once
CASSQDRGRYNEQFF	TGTGCCAGCAGCCAGGACAGGGGCCGTTACAATGAGCAGTTCTTC	15	TRBD1	TRBV6-5	TRBJ2-1	NA
CASSRGVAGGLIGEQYF	TGTGCCAGCAGCCGAGGGGTAGCGGGGGGGCTCATCGGCGAGCAGTACTTC	17	TRBD2	TRBV6-6	TRBJ2-7	NA
CASSGLGQGGTEAFF	TGTGCCAGCAGTGGTCTGGGGCAGGGAGGAACTGAAGCTTTCTTT	15	NA	TRBV27	TRBJ1-1	NA
CASSASLSSQYF	TGCGCCAGCAGCGCCTCTCTGAGTTCGCAGTATTTT	12	NA	TRBV5-1	TRBJ2-3	once
CASSLWASARNEQFF	TGTGCCAGCAGTTTATGGGCTAGCGCAAGGAATGAGCAGTTCTTC	15	NA	TRBV27	TRBJ2-1	NA
CASSQGRDAAYGYTF	TGTGCCAGCAGCCAAGGCCGCGATGCGGCCTATGGCTACACCTTC	15	NA	TRBV14	TRBJ1-2	NA
CASSYERGYEQYF	TGCGCCAGCAGCTACGAAAGGGGATACGAGCAGTACTTC	13	NA	TRBV5-1	TRBJ2-7	NA
CASSPFKQSNQPQHF	TGTGCCAGCTCACCATTTAAACAGAGCAATCAGCCCCAGCATTTT	15	NA	TRBV18	TRBJ1-5	NA
CASSQDRGTGANVLTF	TGCGCCAGCAGCCAAGATAGGGGAACCGGGGCCAACGTCCTGACTTTC	16	NA	TRBV4-1	TRBJ2-6	NA
CASSSRGNVQETQYF	TGTGCCAGCAGCTCACGCGGCAACGTCCAAGAGACCCAGTACTTC	15	NA	TRBV5-4	TRBJ2-5	few
CASSLDLGTDREQYF	TGTGCCAGCAGCTTAGACCTCGGGACAGATCGCGAGCAGTACTTC	15	TRBD1	TRBV7-2	TRBJ2-7	NA
CASSQDRSYEQYF	TGTGCCAGCAGCCAAGATCGGTCCTACGAGCAGTACTTC	13	NA	TRBV3-1/TRBV3-2	TRBJ2-7	NA